The 23 T cell receptor beta chains reported below all come from one sample, sequenced in a study of cytomegalovirus exposure and HLA in healthy donors. TCRdb keeps only in-frame clones here, not all; method: immunoSEQ multiplex PCR. The table records 92,000 or so clones, around 96% of them present only once. Material: PBMCs. The receptors here all came from a man aged 18 to 30 in good health and CMV-seronegative.

This chain joins TRBV18 and TRBJ2-5; 8 nucleotides align to TRBD2. The J segment lost 1 base and the V segment lost 0 bases, leaving 1 base of the junction unmatched. Per the germline V gene, CDR1 is KGHSH and CDR2 is LQKENI. This CDR3 comprises 15 residues. CDR3 in amino acids: CASSPPGGVQETQYF. The CDR3 region has the DNA TGTGCCAGCTCACCACCCGGGGGGGTCCAAGAGACCCAGTACTTC.

The CDR3 nucleotides read TGTGCCACCAGCACCTTGACACCCTCCGGGGGGACCCAGTACTTC. Translating gives CATSTLTPSGGTQYF. The V call is TRBV15, the J call TRBJ2-5; possibly TRBD2 for D (6 bases). The germline V gene encodes CDR1 LNHNV and CDR2 YYDKDF (reference sequence). V lost 4 bases and J lost 7, with 19 bases in between. The CDR3 spans 15 residues. The full variable domain, with the rest looked up from reference TRBV15 and TRBJ2-5, is DAMVIQNPRYQVTQFGKPVTLSCSQTLNHNVMYWYQQKSSQAPKLLFHYYDKDFNNEADTPDNFQSRRPNTSFCFLDIRSPGLGDTAMYLCATSTLTPSGGTQYFGPGTRLLVL.

The chain joins TRBV27 to TRBJ2-5; 8 bases map to TRBD2. Losses at the gene ends were 4 bases for V and 3 bases for J; bases not matched to a gene: 10. The CDR3 spans 16 residues. Per the germline V gene, CDR1 is MNHEY and CDR2 is SMNVEV (reference sequence). DNA for the CDR3: TGTGCCAGCAGTTCCCTGGTTAGCGGGAATGAAGAGACCCAGTACTTC. Translating it yields CASSSLVSGNEETQYF.

The CDR3 loop reads CASSRSGANVLTF. CDR3 nucleotide sequence: TGTGCCAGCAGTCGCTCTGGGGCCAACGTCCTGACTTTC. The chain employs TRBV28 and TRBJ2-6; no clear D gene. Deletions cut 5 bases from V and 0 bases from J, with 2 bases between. CDR1 and CDR2 (germline): MDHEN, SYDVKM. The CDR3 length is 13 residues.

In its sample, this clone was seen once. The chain combines TRBV15 with TRBJ1-1; D gene ambiguous. The germline V gene encodes CDR1 LNHNV and CDR2 YYDKDF (reference sequence). The CDR3 is 14 residues long. The V and J ends lost 5 bases and 6 bases respectively, with 16 bases between them. The CDR3 DNA reads as TGTGCCACCAGCCCGCAGGCCAGGATCTCTGAAGCTTTCTTT. Protein sequence: CATSPQARISEAFF.

V and J are TRBV9 and TRBJ2-2, with D unclear. This CDR3 has 14 residues. V was clipped by 3 bases and J by 3 bases, with 9 bases between them. Germline CDR1 reads SGDLS; CDR2 reads YYNGEE. CDR3 in amino acids: CASSGAGDTGELFF. The DNA of the CDR3 is TGTGCCAGCAGCGGGGCAGGTGACACCGGGGAGCTGTTTTTT.

The rearrangement links TRBV11-2 to TRBJ2-7; possibly TRBD1 for D (6 bases). The CDR3 contains 13 residues. Germline CDR1 SGHAT, CDR2 FQNNGV. Trimming shortened V by 4 bases and J by 6 bases, and 13 bases separated the two germline ends. The CDR3 region is CASSSDRTSEQYV. The CDR3 bases are TGTGCCAGCAGCTCCGACAGGACGTCCGAGCAGTACGTC.

The chain joins TRBV7-9 to TRBJ2-2; D remains unclear. The V gene's germline CDR1 is SEHNR and CDR2 FQNEAQ (reference sequence). The V end was cut by 5 bases, the J end by 4 bases, with 11 bases between. The CDR3 loop spans 14 amino acids. CDR3 sequence (DNA): TGTGCCAGCAGCCCCTCTCCGGGCACCGGGGAGCTGTTTTTT. It translates to CASSPSPGTGELFF.

This chain's CDR3 is CASSQAGTGRQWGYTF. The CDR3 DNA sequence: TGTGCCAGCAGCCAGGCCGGGACAGGAAGACAGTGGGGCTACACCTTC. This chain links TRBV14 with TRBJ1-2; 8 nucleotides line up with TRBD1. The V gene end was trimmed by 3 bases and the J gene end by 8 bases; junction bases not matched to a gene: 14. The CDR3 sequence is 16 residues long. Germline V gives CDR1 SGHDN, CDR2 FVKESK.

The chain employs TRBV7-3 and TRBJ1-1; no clear D gene. The CDR3 sequence is 13 residues long. Germline CDR1 SGHTA, CDR2 FQGTGA. Trimming stripped 2 bases from V and 1 base from J, with 5 bases between. The CDR3 DNA reads as TGTGCCAGCAGCTTACAGGCGAACACTGAAGCTTTCTTT. It yields the protein CASSLQANTEAFF.

This clone was seen a single time. The chain is built from TRBV5-4 and TRBJ1-2, with D maybe TRBD1 (6 bases). Germline V gene sequence: CDR1 SGHNT, CDR2 YYREEE (reference sequence). The CDR3 is made up of 12 amino acids. V lost 6 bases and J 8 bases, leaving 14 bases between the germline ends. This CDR3 is CASNSGGRGYTF. In DNA, the CDR3 is TGTGCCAGCAACTCGGGGGGGCGAGGCTACACCTTC.

This clone was seen once. This chain connects TRBV11-2 to TRBJ2-7; TRBD1 matches 8 bases. CDR1 and CDR2 (germline): SGHAT, FQNNGV. Trimming cost V 3 bases and J 2 bases; bases outside gene matches: 6. The CDR3 is 15 residues long. The CDR3 loop is CASSFGTGGPYEQYV. The CDR3 DNA is TGTGCCAGCAGCTTCGGGACAGGAGGCCCCTACGAGCAGTACGTC.

The rearrangement joins TRBV29-1 to TRBJ2-7; 10 bases agree with TRBD1. V lost 5 bases to trimming and J lost 2 bases; unmatched junction nucleotides: 6. Germline V gene lookup returns CDR1 SQVTM and CDR2 ANQGSEA. The CDR3 totals 14 residues. The CDR3 DNA is TGCAGCGTTCTAGACAGGGGGCCCCCCTACGAGCAGTACTTC. Encoded protein: CSVLDRGPPYEQYF.

This clone is a singleton in its sample. The rearrangement uses TRBV19 and TRBJ2-7, with 11 bases lining up with TRBD2. The length of the CDR3 is 16 residues. Germline V gene data show CDR1 as LNHDA and CDR2 as SQIVND (reference sequence). With V trimmed by 6 bases and J by 6 bases, 13 bases remained unmatched. CDR3 in DNA: TGTGCCAGTAGCTCGACCCTTAGCGGGAGGGCCCTCGAGCAGTACTTC. Amino acid sequence: CASSSTLSGRALEQYF.

This clone was seen only once. J is TRBJ2-2 and V is TRBV5-5; weak D call: TRBD1 (6 bases). Germline values: CDR1 SGHKS, CDR2 YYEKEE (reference sequence). The CDR3 length is 17 residues. Between the trimmed V and J ends, which lost 4 bases and 5 bases, there was a span of 21 bases. In nucleotides, the CDR3 is TGTGCCAGCAGCAATTACAGGGTACCGGAAGATACCGGGGAGCTGTTTTTT. This encodes CASSNYRVPEDTGELFF.

This clone occurred once. The rearrangement links TRBV7-2 to TRBJ1-1; D not resolved. The V gene's germline CDR1 is SGHTA and CDR2 FQGNSA. This CDR3 comprises 13 residues. Between the trimmed V and J ends, which lost 3 bases and 4 bases, there was a span of 9 bases. CDR3 sequence: CASSFSLSTEAFF. For the CDR3, the DNA is TGTGCCAGCAGCTTCAGTCTCTCCACTGAAGCTTTCTTT.

The gene calls are TRBV9 and TRBJ1-4, with a tentative D call TRBD1 (6 bases). Germline V gene data show CDR1 as SGDLS and CDR2 as YYNGEE. The length of the CDR3 is 15 residues. V was trimmed by 4 bases and J by 2 bases, leaving 12 bases between them. The CDR3 nucleotides read TGTGCCAGCAGCTCCCAGACAGGCACTAATGAAAAACTGTTTTTT. Translated: CASSSQTGTNEKLFF.

The rearrangement links TRBV6-1 to TRBJ1-2, with 9 bases matching TRBD1. The ends lost 5 bases at V and 5 bases at J; junction bases unmatched: 3. This CDR3 is 13 amino acids long. Germline V gene lookup returns CDR1 MNHNS and CDR2 SASEGT. CDR3 nucleotides: TGTGCCAGCAGTTGGGGGACAGGGTATGGCTACACCTTC. As protein: CASSWGTGYGYTF.

The V and J genes are TRBV9 and TRBJ2-2; TRBD2 might be the D (5 bases). The CDR3 contains 13 residues. Looked up from germline, CDR1 is SGDLS and CDR2 is YYNGEE. V lost 1 base and J 6 bases, leaving 7 bases between the germline ends. The CDR3 nucleotides are TGTGCCAGCAGCGTATTGGAGGCCGGGGAGCTGTTTTTT. This gives the protein CASSVLEAGELFF.

The chain links TRBV6-5 to TRBJ2-7; D is unclear. This CDR3 has 14 residues. The ends were cut back, 2 bases at V and 2 bases at J, with 10 bases in the middle. Germline V CDR1 and CDR2: MNHEY, SVGAGI. The CDR3 loop reads CASSYGPGTYEQYV. The CDR3 region has the DNA TGTGCCAGCAGTTACGGGCCAGGTACCTACGAGCAGTACGTC.

The CDR3 DNA follows: TGCGCCAGCAGCTTGGTTCCGGGAAGGGGCACAGATACGCAGTATTTT. Amino acid sequence: CASSLVPGRGTDTQYF. The chain joins TRBV5-1 to TRBJ2-3; maybe TRBD2 (5 bases). Germline CDR1 is SGHRS and CDR2 is YFSETQ. V was clipped by 0 bases and J by 1 base, with 12 bases between them. The CDR3 is 16 residues long.

CDR3 sequence reads: CASSWTEYNEQFF. CDR3 DNA sequence: TGTGCCAGCAGTTGGACAGAATACAATGAGCAGTTCTTC. The chain combines TRBV27 with TRBJ2-1; TRBD1 might be the D (6 bases). The length of the CDR3 is 13 residues. The V gene lost 4 bases and the J gene lost 4 bases, with 8 bases spanning the gap. Germline assignment: CDR1 MNHEY and CDR2 SMNVEV (reference sequence).

This sequence joins TRBV5-1 and TRBJ2-1; 7 bases line up with TRBD2. V trimming: 0 bases; J trimming: 6 bases; junction bases outside the gene matches: 9. This CDR3 is built from 16 residues. Germline assignment: CDR1 SGHRS and CDR2 YFSETQ. The CDR3 DNA reads TGCGCCAGCAGCTTGGCCCGGGACTATCACCCCAATGAGCAGTTCTTC. Protein sequence: CASSLARDYHPNEQFF.